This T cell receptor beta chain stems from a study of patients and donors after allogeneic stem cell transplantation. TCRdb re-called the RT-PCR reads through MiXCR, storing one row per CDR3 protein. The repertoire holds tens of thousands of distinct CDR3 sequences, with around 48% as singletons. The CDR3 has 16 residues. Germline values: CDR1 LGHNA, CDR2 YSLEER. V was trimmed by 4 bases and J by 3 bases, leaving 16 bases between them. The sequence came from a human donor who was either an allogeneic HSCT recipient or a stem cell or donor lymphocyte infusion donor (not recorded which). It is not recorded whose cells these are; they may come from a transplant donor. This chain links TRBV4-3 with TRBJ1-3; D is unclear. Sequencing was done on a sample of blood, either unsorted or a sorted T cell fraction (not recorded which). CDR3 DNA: TGCGCCAGCAGCCCTGATCGCCGAGTCGGTGGAAACACCATATATTTT. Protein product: CASSPDRRVGGNTIYF.